The 2 T cell receptor beta chains in this list originate from one sample, sequenced in a study of T cell responses to AZD1222 COVID-19 vaccine. Sequencing used immunoSEQ multiplex PCR; TCRdb keeps in-frame clones, though not all of them. The sample shows some 99,000 clones, approximately 84% of them seen only once. This specimen consisted of peripheral blood, obtained 28 days after the second AZD1222 dose. All receptors derive from an adult who received the AZD1222 COVID-19 vaccine.

The chain recombines TRBV5-1 with TRBJ1-5; no clear D. Per the germline V gene, CDR1 is SGHRS and CDR2 is YFSETQ. The CDR3 contains 17 residues. With 5 bases removed from V and 0 bases from J, the gap between germline ends came to 18 bases. The CDR3 is CASSPLSSSDSNQPQHF. DNA of the CDR3: TGCGCCAGCAGTCCCCTCAGCAGCTCCGATAGCAATCAGCCCCAGCATTTT.

This clone was counted between two and nine times. The rearrangement joins TRBV6-1 to TRBJ2-7, with D possibly matching TRBD1 (7 bases). V was clipped by 1 base and J by 5 bases, with 18 bases between them. The CDR3 consists of 16 residues. Germline V gene data show CDR1 as MNHNS and CDR2 as SASEGT. CDR3 nucleotide sequence: TGTGCCAGCAGTGAAGGCCAGGGGGGCGTGAGGAACGAGCAGTACTTC. Translating gives CASSEGQGGVRNEQYF.